This TCR beta chain was found in a study of vaccination and CD4 T cells after COVID-19. Cultured CD4+ T-cell DNA underwent Oncomine TCR Beta short-read sequencing. TCRdb analysed the PCR reads with MiXCR anew, one entry per CDR3 protein. The sample lists over 3,500 distinct CDR3 sequences, 20% to 25% seen once, with 17% in the top ten. By share of the sample, this clonotype is medium-sized. What it recognizes is unknown. The germline CDR1 and CDR2 sequences are MNHNS and SASEGT. Trimming cost V 6 bases and J 0 bases, with 8 bases left between them. The CDR3 has 13 amino acids. This sample's treatment: approximately nine-day PBMC culture with coronavirus spike peptide pools or control peptides (ViraFEST assay).

The chain links TRBV6-1 to TRBJ1-1; D remains ambiguous. The receptor was derived from a human donor who had recovered from COVID-19. Sample: CD4+ T cells from blood, cultured in vitro. This CDR3 reads CASSSQVNTEAFF. CDR3 coding DNA: TGTGCCAGCAGCTCACAAGTGAACACTGAAGCTTTCTTT.